The 19 T cell receptor beta chains given below trace back to one sample, sequenced in a study of cytomegalovirus exposure and HLA in healthy donors. Generated by immunoSEQ multiplex PCR, the TCRdb table keeps only in-frame clones and is missing some. Of 300,000 to 400,000 clones in the sample, approximately 85% were seen once. Sequenced sample: PBMCs. The receptors were sampled from a man aged 30 to 39 in good health and CMV-seronegative.

V is TRBV9 and J is TRBJ1-2; tentatively, D is TRBD1 (6 bases). V was pared by 0 bases and J by 2 bases, with 11 bases between. Germline V gene sequence: CDR1 SGDLS, CDR2 YYNGEE. There are 15 residues in the CDR3. The CDR3 region is CASSVAGAINYGYTF. Here the CDR3 DNA reads TGTGCCAGCAGCGTAGCAGGGGCAATAAACTATGGCTACACCTTC.

The genes are TRBV6-1 and TRBJ2-7; 8 bases align to TRBD2. After removal of 10 bases from V and 7 bases from J, the junction contained 12 bases not matched to a gene. The CDR3 sequence is 13 residues long. Germline V gives CDR1 MNHNS, CDR2 SASEGT. CDR3 sequence reads: CATSRRGEGEQYF. CDR3 nucleotide sequence: TGTGCCACCTCTCGGCGGGGGGAGGGGGAGCAGTACTTC.

The chain's CDR3 is CASSIGGLANYEQYF. CDR3 sequence (DNA): TGTGCCAGTAGTATTGGGGGACTAGCGAACTACGAGCAGTACTTC. The rearrangement uses TRBV19 and TRBJ2-7; 10 nucleotides agree with TRBD2. The trim removed 3 bases at V and 3 bases at J, leaving 5 bases unmatched. There are 15 residues in the CDR3. Germline-derived CDR1 and CDR2 are LNHDA and SQIVND (reference sequence).

The chain links TRBV7-8 to TRBJ1-2; 9 nucleotides align to TRBD1. The J segment lost 7 bases and the V segment lost 1 base, leaving 16 bases of the junction unmatched. The CDR3 sequence is 18 residues long. Germline V gene data show CDR1 as SGHVS and CDR2 as FQNEAQ. The CDR3 region is CASSLESRQGVLYGGYTF. The CDR3 region has the DNA TGTGCCAGCAGCTTAGAGTCCAGACAGGGGGTTCTATACGGTGGCTACACCTTC. The whole variable domain, filled in from reference TRBV7-8 and TRBJ1-2, reads GAGVSQSPRYKVAKRGQDVALRCDPISGHVSLFWYQQALGQGPEFLTYFQNEAQLDKSGLPSDRFFAERPEGSVSTLKIQRTQQEDSAVYLCASSLESRQGVLYGGYTFGSGTRLTVV.

The chain uses TRBV7-9 and TRBJ1-1; no clear D. V gave up 0 bases and J gave up 8 bases, with 10 bases separating them. The CDR3 spans 13 residues. Per germline, CDR1 SEHNR and CDR2 FQNEAQ (reference sequence). Written as DNA, the CDR3 is TGTGCCAGCAGCTTAGCGCGTAGAGTCGAAGCTTTCTTT. Protein product: CASSLARRVEAFF.

This chain joins TRBV7-8 and TRBJ1-4; 8 nucleotides align to TRBD1. This CDR3 is 15 amino acids long. V was pared by 5 bases and J by 5 bases, with 7 bases of the junction left unmatched. CDR1 and CDR2 (germline): SGHVS, FQNEAQ. The CDR3 loop reads CASSRRTGLNEKLFF. Written as DNA, the CDR3 is TGTGCCAGCAGCCGAAGGACAGGGTTGAATGAAAAACTGTTTTTT.

The V gene is TRBV5-5, the J gene TRBJ2-7; D unclear. The V and J ends lost 6 bases and 3 bases respectively, with 10 bases between them. CDR3 length equals 12 residues. The germline gives CDR1 SGHKS, CDR2 YYEKEE (reference sequence). This CDR3 is CASTLGLYEQYF. The DNA for the CDR3 is TGTGCCAGCACCCTTGGGCTCTACGAGCAGTACTTC.

The chain joins TRBV4-1 to TRBJ1-5; TRBD1 agrees at 7 bases. V dropped 2 bases and J dropped 9; count of bases not matched to a gene: 16. The CDR3 loop spans 17 amino acids. In germline, CDR1 is MGHRA, CDR2 YSYEKL. CDR3 coding DNA: TGCGCCAGCAGCCAAACCGGAGGGACAGACTTTAGGGCGCCCCAGCATTTT. As protein: CASSQTGGTDFRAPQHF.

The chain carries TRBV7-2 and TRBJ2-3, with a possible D match to TRBD2 (5 bases). The CDR3 consists of 16 residues. Germline CDR1 and CDR2: SGHTA and FQGNSA. Trimming took off 5 bases at V and 3 bases at J, with 18 bases between the two ends. In DNA, the CDR3 is TGTGCCAGCAGCCGCGATCGGGGTCGAGGGACAGATACGCAGTATTTT. Encoded protein: CASSRDRGRGTDTQYF.

DNA of the CDR3: TGTGCCAGCAGCCTGACGTACAGGGGGCGCGACACCGGGGAGCTGTTTTTT. Protein product: CASSLTYRGRDTGELFF. V gene TRBV7-9 combines with J gene TRBJ2-2; 9 bases map to TRBD1. The CDR3 is 17 amino acids. With 5 bases clipped from V and 3 bases from J, the junction kept 10 bases outside the gene matches. Germline-derived CDR1 and CDR2 are SEHNR and FQNEAQ (reference sequence).

This chain links TRBV6-1 with TRBJ1-6; possibly TRBD1 for D (5 bases). V gave up 6 bases and J gave up 2 bases, with 11 bases separating them. The CDR3 loop spans 15 amino acids. Germline V gene sequence: CDR1 MNHNS, CDR2 SASEGT. The CDR3 loop reads CASRPEGAYNSPLHF. The CDR3 nucleotides are TGTGCCAGCAGGCCGGAAGGGGCCTATAATTCACCCCTCCACTTT.

The V and J genes are TRBV9 and TRBJ2-7, with D tentatively TRBD1 (8 bases). The CDR3 contains 14 residues. Trimming stripped 3 bases from V and 2 bases from J, with 12 bases between. Germline CDR1 SGDLS, CDR2 YYNGEE. The chain's CDR3 is CASSDTGGAYEQYF. CDR3 sequence (DNA): TGTGCCAGCAGCGATACAGGGGGGGCCTACGAGCAGTACTTC.

The rearrangement joins TRBV11-2 to TRBJ1-4; D not certain. Germline loops: CDR1 SGHAT, CDR2 FQNNGV. This CDR3 region has 15 residues. The V end lost 4 bases, the J end lost 1 base, and 10 bases lay between the germline ends. This CDR3 reads CASSSPYRTNEKLFF. CDR3 nucleotide sequence: TGTGCCAGCAGCTCCCCATATAGAACTAATGAAAAACTGTTTTTT. Together with reference TRBV11-2 and TRBJ1-4, the CDR3 gives the full variable domain: EAGVAQSPRYKIIEKRQSVAFWCNPISGHATLYWYQQILGQGPKLLIQFQNNGVVDDSQLPKDRFSAERLKGVDSTLKIQPAKLEDSAVYLCASSSPYRTNEKLFFGSGTQLSVL.

This chain connects TRBV27 to TRBJ1-1, with D maybe TRBD1 (5 bases). Trimming cost V 6 bases and J 4 bases, with 15 bases left between them. The CDR3 runs 14 residues. CDR1 and CDR2 (germline): MNHEY, SMNVEV (reference sequence). The CDR3 is CASRPQVRGTEAFF. The CDR3 nucleotides read TGTGCCAGCAGGCCTCAGGTTAGGGGCACTGAAGCTTTCTTT.

The chain carries TRBV6-1 and TRBJ2-5; 7 bases match TRBD1. The CDR3 is made up of 19 amino acids. V shed 1 base and J 5 bases; nucleotides not matched to a gene: 19. Germline CDR1 and CDR2: MNHNS and SASEGT. This CDR3 is CASSEVPIVRDRYGETQYF. The CDR3, as DNA: TGTGCCAGCAGTGAAGTCCCCATAGTAAGGGACAGATATGGGGAGACCCAGTACTTC.

The table lists this clone with a few counts. CDR3: CASSEFRGPYNSPLHF. Written as DNA, the CDR3 is TGTGCCAGCAGTGAATTTAGGGGCCCCTATAATTCACCCCTCCACTTT. The chain recombines TRBV25-1 with TRBJ1-6, with a possible D match to TRBD1 (5 bases). The V gene's germline CDR1 is MGHDK and CDR2 SYGVNS. The CDR3 sequence is 16 residues long. Trimming pared 1 base from V and 2 bases from J, leaving 9 bases between.

The CDR3 loop is CATSSNEGSANYGYTF. The CDR3 DNA follows: TGTGCCACCAGCAGCAACGAGGGATCGGCTAACTATGGCTACACCTTC. V is TRBV15 and J is TRBJ1-2; D remains ambiguous. Trimming stripped 3 bases from V and 0 bases from J, with 14 bases between. Germline-derived CDR1 and CDR2 are LNHNV and YYDKDF (reference sequence). The CDR3 runs 16 residues.

The genes are TRBV7-9 and TRBJ1-1; D not resolved. V was trimmed by 3 bases and J by 3 bases, leaving 14 bases between them. Germline-derived CDR1 and CDR2 are SEHNR and FQNEAQ (reference sequence). CDR3 length: 15 amino acids. CDR3 in amino acids: CASSFGGMADTEAFF. DNA for the CDR3: TGTGCCAGCAGCTTTGGAGGGATGGCGGACACTGAAGCTTTCTTT.

This chain links TRBV10-2 with TRBJ2-3, with 8 bases identical to TRBD2. CDR1 is WSHSY, CDR2 SAAADI, per germline. The V gene end was trimmed by 10 bases and the J gene end by 3 bases; junction bases not matched to a gene: 12. The CDR3 is 15 residues long. As DNA, the CDR3 is TGCGCCATCTCCGCCGGGACTAGTGGGACAGATACGCAGTATTTT. This sequence encodes CAISAGTSGTDTQYF.